The TCR beta chain described here comes from a study of T-cell reconstitution after alpha-beta-depleted transplantation in children. Study results and limitations: Alpha-beta T cells about two months after transplant reportedly derived from several hundred expanded graft clones. High day-60 TCRbeta diversity in some patients came from surviving recipient T cells and thymic progenitors.

Preparation of the TCRbeta library used unique molecular identifiers. From the PCR reads, TCRdb called clonotypes with MiXCR, one entry per CDR3 protein. The table lists around 440,000 distinct CDR3 sequences, 15% to 20% of them singletons. Note on this clonotype: Its antigen is not identified.

V trimming: 2 bases; J trimming: 5 bases; junction bases outside the gene matches: 1. The V gene's germline CDR1 is SQVTM and CDR2 ANQGSEA. The CDR3 is 12 amino acids. The rearrangement uses TRBV29-1 and TRBJ1-2; 8 nucleotides agree with TRBD1. This clonotype was obtained from a boy less than two years old who had a stem cell transplant for Wiskott-Aldrich syndrome, so the T cells may come from the graft donor. The material was PBMCs, mostly from graft donor cells, obtained 360 days after TCRalphabeta/CD19-depleted stem cell transplant. As DNA, the CDR3 is TGCAGCGTTGAAACAGGGGGGTATGGCTACACCTTC. It yields the protein CSVETGGYGYTF.